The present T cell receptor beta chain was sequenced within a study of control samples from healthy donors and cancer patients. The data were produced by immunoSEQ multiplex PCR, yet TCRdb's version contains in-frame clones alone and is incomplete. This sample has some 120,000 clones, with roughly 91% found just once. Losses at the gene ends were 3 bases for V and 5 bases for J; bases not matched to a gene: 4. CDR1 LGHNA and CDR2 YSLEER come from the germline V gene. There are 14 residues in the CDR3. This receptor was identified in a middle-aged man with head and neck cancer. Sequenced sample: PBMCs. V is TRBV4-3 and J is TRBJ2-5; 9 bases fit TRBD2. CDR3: CASSQFSGGETQYF. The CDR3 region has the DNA TGCGCCAGCAGCCAGTTTAGCGGGGGCGAGACCCAGTACTTC.